Listed below are T cell receptor beta chains from one sample, sequenced in a study of cytomegalovirus exposure and HLA in healthy donors. Profiled with immunoSEQ multiplex PCR; TCRdb holds only in-frame clones, not every one. The sample comprises about 140,000 clones, roughly 80% of which are singletons, and around 3.9% rests with the top ten. Sequenced material: PBMCs. The receptors derive from a man aged 35 to 55 in good health and CMV-seropositive. Each CDR3 is given with its conserved first and last residue. The D gene is left open where the match is weak. Some rows mark clone size as missing; the rest say once, few, many or name a class of expanded clone.

D	length	V	size	J	CDR3	DNA
TRBD2	14	TRBV4-3	.	TRBJ2-7	CASSQGTSVYEQYF	TGCGCCAGCAGCCAAGGGACTAGCGTCTACGAGCAGTACTTC
.	15	TRBV6-1	.	TRBJ1-3	CAITLNEFSGNTIYF	TGTGCCATCACCCTAAACGAGTTCTCTGGAAACACCATATATTTT
TRBD2	19	TRBV27	.	TRBJ2-7	CASSHPPRARLAGVYEQYF	TGTGCCAGCAGCCACCCTCCCCGGGCCCGTCTAGCGGGAGTTTACGAGCAGTACTTC
.	18	TRBV27	.	TRBJ2-3	CASSLGGYGLRRADTQYF	TGTGCCAGCAGTCTAGGGGGATACGGGCTCAGGAGAGCAGATACGCAGTATTTT
.	12	TRBV10-1	.	TRBJ2-7	CASSRDFYEQYF	TGCGCCAGCAGTCGGGACTTCTACGAGCAGTACTTC
TRBD1	13	TRBV9	.	TRBJ1-1	CASSVTTGSEAFF	TGTGCCAGCAGCGTAACGACAGGGAGTGAAGCTTTCTTT
TRBD1	14	TRBV7-9	.	TRBJ1-2	CASSPGGSDYGYTF	TGTGCCAGCAGCCCAGGGGGATCCGACTATGGCTACACCTTC
.	14	TRBV2	few	TRBJ1-1	CASSRTGIDTEAFF	TGTGCCAGCAGCAGAACAGGGATTGACACTGAAGCTTTCTTT
.	14	TRBV7-6	.	TRBJ1-1	CASSLESGGTEAFF	TGTGCCAGCAGCTTAGAATCCGGGGGCACTGAAGCTTTCTTT
.	15	TRBV2	.	TRBJ2-2	CASSGRTAHTGELFF	TGTGCCAGCAGCGGGCGGACTGCACACACCGGGGAGCTGTTTTTT
TRBD1	15	TRBV7-6	.	TRBJ2-1	CASSLGQGAIYEQFF	TGTGCCAGCAGCCTTGGACAGGGGGCTATCTATGAGCAGTTCTTC
.	15	TRBV7-3	.	TRBJ1-2	CASSLTPLGNYGYTF	TGTGCCAGCAGCTTAACCCCCCTAGGCAACTATGGCTACACCTTC
.	13	TRBV5-4	once	TRBJ2-5	CASSSGVQETQYF	TGTGCCAGCAGCTCAGGGGTCCAAGAGACCCAGTACTTC
.	11	TRBV30	.	TRBJ1-3	CASHSGNTIYF	TGTGCCTCCCACTCTGGAAACACCATATATTTT
TRBD2	14	TRBV30	.	TRBJ2-5	CAWSPRRGGETQYF	TGTGCCTGGAGCCCCCGGCGGGGAGGGGAGACCCAGTACTTC
.	15	TRBV7-9	.	TRBJ1-6	CATASGSSYNSPLHF	TGTGCCACGGCTTCCGGGAGCTCCTATAATTCACCCCTCCACTTT
.	13	TRBV29-1	.	TRBJ1-1	CSAWIGLNTEAFF	TGCAGCGCTTGGATCGGGTTGAACACTGAAGCTTTCTTT
TRBD1	13	TRBV10-3	.	TRBJ1-1	CAIRTGTNTEAFF	TGTGCCATCCGGACAGGGACGAACACTGAAGCTTTCTTT
TRBD2	15	TRBV6-4	once	TRBJ2-1	CASSELAGSHNEQFF	TGTGCCAGCAGTGAACTAGCGGGATCTCACAATGAGCAGTTCTTC
.	14	TRBV29-1	.	TRBJ2-1	CSVGWAWGGNEQFF	TGCAGCGTTGGTTGGGCTTGGGGCGGCAATGAGCAGTTCTTC
TRBD2	15	TRBV18	.	TRBJ2-1	CASSPPGLAYNEQFF	TGTGCCAGCTCACCCCCGGGACTAGCCTACAATGAGCAGTTCTTC
.	15	TRBV6-5	.	TRBJ2-1	CASSYSKTTHNEQFF	TGTGCCAGCAGTTACTCGAAGACTACACACAATGAGCAGTTCTTC
TRBD1	13	TRBV30	.	TRBJ1-1	CAWSMDRGTEAFF	TGTGCCTGGAGTATGGACAGGGGAACTGAAGCTTTCTTT
.	14	TRBV7-2	.	TRBJ1-1	CASSTSTGYTEAFF	TGTGCCAGCAGCACCTCGACGGGATACACTGAAGCTTTCTTT
.	13	TRBV19	.	TRBJ2-2	CASSIRTTGELFF	TGTGCCAGTAGTATTAGAACCACCGGGGAGCTGTTTTTT
.	13	TRBV30	.	TRBJ2-2	CAWRKREAGELFF	TGTGCCTGGAGGAAGCGAGAGGCCGGGGAGCTGTTTTTT
.	15	TRBV13	.	TRBJ2-2	CASSFASETPGELFF	TGTGCCAGCAGCTTCGCTAGCGAGACCCCCGGGGAGCTGTTTTTT
TRBD1	14	TRBV27	.	TRBJ1-1	CASSSRGTGAEAFF	TGTGCCAGCAGTTCGCGGGGGACAGGGGCTGAAGCTTTCTTT
.	13	TRBV5-6	.	TRBJ1-1	CASSPLVGAAAFF	TGTGCCAGCAGCCCCCTAGTAGGGGCGGCGGCTTTCTTT
TRBD1	15	TRBV10-3	.	TRBJ2-5	CAISEDRVSWETQYF	TGTGCCATCAGCGAAGACAGGGTATCTTGGGAGACCCAGTACTTC
.	13	TRBV27	.	TRBJ1-1	CASSLRATVEAFF	TGTGCCAGCAGTTTAAGAGCGACAGTCGAAGCTTTCTTT
TRBD1	17	TRBV5-1	.	TRBJ1-1	CASSLRTGRIRDTEAFF	TGCGCCAGCAGCTTACGGACAGGACGAATACGGGACACTGAAGCTTTCTTT
.	13	TRBV7-6	.	TRBJ1-5	CASSLGGIEPQHF	TGTGCCAGCAGCTTAGGGGGCATTGAGCCCCAGCATTTT
TRBD1	14	TRBV7-2	.	TRBJ1-3	CASSPGTVLTTIYF	TGTGCCAGCAGCCCCGGGACAGTCCTAACCACCATATATTTT
TRBD2	17	TRBV30	.	TRBJ2-1	CAWRPMTGTSGDNEQFF	TGTGCCTGGAGACCGATGACCGGGACTAGCGGGGACAATGAGCAGTTCTTC
TRBD1	18	TRBV11-2	.	TRBJ2-6	CASSRKGTGDAGANVLTF	TGTGCCAGCAGCCGAAAAGGGACAGGGGACGCTGGGGCCAACGTCCTGACTTTC
.	16	TRBV7-3	few	TRBJ2-1	CASSWEGVGSYNEQFF	TGTGCCAGCAGCTGGGAGGGGGTCGGGTCCTACAATGAGCAGTTCTTC